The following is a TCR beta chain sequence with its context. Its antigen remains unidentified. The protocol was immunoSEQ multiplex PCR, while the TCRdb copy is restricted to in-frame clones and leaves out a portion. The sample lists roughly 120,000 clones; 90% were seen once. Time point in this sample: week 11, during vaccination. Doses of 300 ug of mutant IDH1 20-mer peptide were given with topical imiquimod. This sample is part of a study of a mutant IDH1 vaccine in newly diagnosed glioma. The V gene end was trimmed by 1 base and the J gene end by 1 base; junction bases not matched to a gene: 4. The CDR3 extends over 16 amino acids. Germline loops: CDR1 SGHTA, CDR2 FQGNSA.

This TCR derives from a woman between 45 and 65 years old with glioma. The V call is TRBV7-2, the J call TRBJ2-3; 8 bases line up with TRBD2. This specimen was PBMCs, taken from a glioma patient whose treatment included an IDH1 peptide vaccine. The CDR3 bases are TGTGCCAGCAGCTTAGTCTGGCGGGAGGGCACAGATACGCAGTATTTT. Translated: CASSLVWREGTDTQYF.